Presented here are 3 T cell receptor beta chains from one specimen sequenced in a study of blood T cell repertoires in COVID-19. This table comes from immunoSEQ multiplex PCR, and its TCRdb copy is limited to in-frame clones, with some not included. The sample holds around 130,000 clones, 75% to 85% seen once. Sequenced material: peripheral blood. Receptors were obtained from a human donor in a cohort sampled during active COVID-19.

This chain uses TRBV25-1 with TRBJ2-3; 7 positions agree with TRBD1. The V and J ends lost 0 bases and 2 bases, in that order; junction bases with no gene match: 11. CDR3 size: 18 residues. Germline loops: CDR1 MGHDK, CDR2 SYGVNS. CDR3 coding DNA: TGTGCCAGCAGTGAATATGGGCCCAGGGGACAGAACACAGATACGCAGTATTTT. Translated: CASSEYGPRGQNTDTQYF.

This chain uses TRBV28 with TRBJ2-2; 7 positions agree with TRBD2. The V gene end was trimmed by 6 bases and the J gene end by 1 base; junction bases not matched to a gene: 5. Germline loops: CDR1 MDHEN, CDR2 SYDVKM. The CDR3 has 15 amino acids. The CDR3 reads CASRAWGGNTGELFF. CDR3 DNA sequence: TGTGCCAGCAGGGCGTGGGGGGGGAACACCGGGGAGCTGTTTTTT. Full variable domain (remainder filled in from reference TRBV28 and TRBJ2-2): DVKVTQSSRYLVKRTGEKVFLECVQDMDHENMFWYRQDPGLGLRLIYFSYDVKMKEKGDIPEGYSVSREKKERFSLILESASTNQTSMYLCASRAWGGNTGELFFGEGSRLTVL.

The CDR3 here is CASSPGLAGDTQYF. The CDR3 DNA reads TGTGCCAGCAGCCCTGGACTAGCGGGGGATACGCAGTATTTT. This chain connects TRBV5-5 to TRBJ2-3; TRBD2 aligns across 12 bases. This CDR3 contains 14 residues. The V gene's germline CDR1 is SGHKS and CDR2 YYEKEE (reference sequence). V shed 4 bases, J shed 6 bases, and the junction held 3 bases outside the gene matches.